The clone carrying this T cell receptor (beta chain) was picked up many times. Its antigen remains unknown. This entry is derived from a study of T-cell reconstitution after alpha-beta-depleted transplantation in children. Construction of the TCRbeta library involved unique molecular identifiers. Each CDR3 protein is one row after TCRdb ran MiXCR on the PCR reads. There are around 190,000 distinct CDR3 sequences in the sample; about 7% occur only once, and approximately 6% lies in the top ten. There are 14 residues in the CDR3. Germline V gene data show CDR1 as SGHRS and CDR2 as YFSETQ. The J segment lost 0 bases and the V segment lost 8 bases, leaving 4 bases of the junction unmatched. General study findings and limits: Newly produced T cells mostly provided counts and TCRbeta diversity after one year, as hyperexpanded clones declined. Some patients showed high day-60 TCRbeta diversity, which derived from surviving recipient T cells and thymic progenitors. There were reportedly several hundred expanded graft clones from which alpha-beta T cells came about two months after transplant.

The clonotype originates from a boy aged 2-15 years with acute lymphoblastic leukemia, due to receive a stem cell transplant. Sample: PBMCs, taken before TCRalphabeta/CD19-depleted stem cell transplant. The chain uses TRBV5-1 and TRBJ2-3, with 9 bases lining up with TRBD2. CDR3 sequence reads: CASTTSGSTDTQYF. CDR3 nucleotide sequence: TGCGCCAGTACAACTAGCGGGAGCACAGATACGCAGTATTTT.